This T cell receptor (beta chain) was sequenced in a study of molecular identifiers for immune sequencing clone quantification. This clonotype was counted between two and nine times. A much larger clone differs by one base, so this may be a read error. From germline, CDR1 is MNHNY and CDR2 SVGAGI (reference sequence). The CDR3 extends over 14 amino acids. Making the bulk TCR libraries relied on previously described methods and listed TCR primers. Using its own MiXCR run on the PCR reads, TCRdb lists one record per CDR3 protein. The sample yields approximately 500,000 distinct CDR3 sequences, about a quarter seen once.

The sample was naive CD8+ T cells from blood, with Jurkat cell RNA spiked in. Regarding subset: FACS-sorted CD8+CD4-CCR7+CD45RA+ naive T cells. The chain carries TRBV6-6 and TRBJ2-7; 8 positions match TRBD1. This TCR derives from a human donor in good health. Some libraries in this study had Jurkat cell RNA spiked in. In DNA, the CDR3 is TGTGCCAGCAGTTATGACAGGGGATTGTACGAGCAGCACTTC. Residues: CASSYDRGLYEQHF.